The clone carrying this T cell receptor beta chain came up a few times. The CDR3 spans 13 residues. V dropped 2 bases and J dropped 8 bases, with 10 bases sitting between them. Germline V CDR1 and CDR2: LNHNV, YYDKDF (reference sequence). This sample is drawn from a study of breast tumors, draining lymph nodes, adjacent tissues. TCRdb analysed the multiplex PCR reads with MiXCR anew, one entry per CDR3 protein. In the table there are 85,000 to 130,000 distinct CDR3 sequences, approximately 21% of which are singletons. Breast cancer patients provided tissue from their axillary draining lymph nodes. Sequencing input: axillary lymph node tissue. This chain links TRBV15 with TRBJ2-4; weak D call: TRBD1 (5 bases). The source is a female donor with breast cancer. Some clones in this sample may be carry-over from other donors' samples. Here the CDR3 reads CATSRQGWDIQYF. The CDR3 coding sequence is TGTGCCACCAGCAGACAGGGTTGGGACATTCAGTACTTC.